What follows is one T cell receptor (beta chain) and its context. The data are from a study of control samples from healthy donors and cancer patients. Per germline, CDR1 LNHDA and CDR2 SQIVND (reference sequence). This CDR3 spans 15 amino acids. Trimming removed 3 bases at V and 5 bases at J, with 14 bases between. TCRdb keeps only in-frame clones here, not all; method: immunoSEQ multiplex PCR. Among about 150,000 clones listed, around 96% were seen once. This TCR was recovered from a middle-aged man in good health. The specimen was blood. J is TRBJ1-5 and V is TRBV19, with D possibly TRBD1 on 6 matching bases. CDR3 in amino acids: CASSIETGYYQPQHF. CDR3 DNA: TGTGCCAGTAGTATCGAGACAGGTTATTATCAGCCCCAGCATTTT.